This T cell receptor (beta chain) was obtained from a study of Graves' ophthalmopathy and Graves' hyperthyroidism (dated by TCRdb to 2016 to 2019). With respect to the entire study: Hyperthyroidism was defined as stable when no progression to ophthalmopathy occurred within 18 months of follow-up. The study used TCR beta repertoire signatures to distinguish Graves' ophthalmopathy from Graves' hyperthyroidism and to predict progression to ophthalmopathy. In total, 135 blood samples were TCR-sequenced: roughly 45 ophthalmopathy, some 75 hyperthyroidism and some 17 hyperthyroidism-to-ophthalmopathy patients. To explore V-J signatures that separate ophthalmopathy from hyperthyroidism, a discovery set of more than 95 patients was enrolled, consisting of 40 to 45 with ophthalmopathy and roughly 57 with stable hyperthyroidism. An independent validation cohort comprised 18 hyperthyroidism patients and roughly 15 patients who later progressed from hyperthyroidism to ophthalmopathy. In roughly six hyperthyroidism patients, the T-cell repertoire of thyroid tissue was compared with the T-cell repertoire of blood. After sampling, hyperthyroidism patients received methimazole starting at 30 mg daily, and ophthalmopathy patients received high-dose intravenous methylprednisolone.

This clonotype was observed at least ten times. The antigen it binds to is not known. Base qualities are not recorded, but no much larger clone differs from it by a single base. V is pared back by 2 bases and J by 4 bases, with 14 bases lying between the germline termini. The CDR3 sequence holds 15 residues, the cysteine and phenylalanine included. This entry keeps only the CDR3 DNA: 45 bases, framed from base 1. The study at large found these results: No statistical method was used to set the sample size in advance, and the investigators knew which group each participant was assigned to. Most of the expanded thyroid clonotypes with a frequency above 0.001 were also detected in blood, and it was suggested that the thyroid immune response may be reflected by blood repertoires. In validation, the model predicted ophthalmopathy progression with over 60% sensitivity and roughly 72% specificity; some 13 predicted patients were CT-confirmed with GO in a median of 6.5 months. Ophthalmopathy was separated from stable hyperthyroidism by the 13-signature model with 85% to 90% sensitivity and roughly 83% specificity in cross-validation and with 80%/75% in the test set.

TCR beta CDR3 regions were amplified from RNA transcripts for repertoire sequencing. The first round was an RT-PCR using HTBI primers with the Qiagen OneStep RT-PCR kit, and this first round was followed by a second-round multiplex PCR, then size selection and purification. Sequencing of the libraries was carried out on an Illumina HiSeq2000 in paired-end mode with 100 bp reads. Per the source publication's procedure: SOAPnuke was used to process the reads, removing any read that contained adapters or uncalled bases, had a mean Phred below 15, or lacked an exact match to the constant primer or identifier. High-quality paired reads were merged with COPE v1.2.5. Unique nucleotide sequences were defined as clonotypes and aligned to IMGT TRB V, D and J references using MiTCR v1.1. The analysis was limited to V-J combinations with a frequency above 0.0001, which together covered more than 99% of repertoires. For each V-J combination, a TCR clonal expansion and chaos score was defined as the ratio of F50 clonal expansion to chaos observed in the TCRdist matrix. Welch's t-statistics and random forest were used to narrow the features down to more than 10 V-J combinations, which were then fed into a naive Bayes classifier. The similarity between thyroid and blood repertoires was quantified using the Morisita-Horn index. TCRdb reworked the public reads: Q25 trimming with fastp, MiXCR clone assembly, productive beta chains retained. Each CDR3 protein gets just one entry, which takes the most common genes and DNA from the rows behind it. TCRdb, not the authors, supplied the V and J calls. The sample table contains a few hundred thousand distinct CDR3 sequences; only one count was recorded for 35% to 45% of them. The top ten constitute about 4.1% of the sample.

Patients with hyperthyroidism were aged 18 to 65 years, had been newly diagnosed, and had a disease duration of less than 2 months. Patients with other autoimmune diseases, uncontrolled infections, pregnancy or lactation were excluded from the study. Clinical symptoms, serum thyroxine, TRAb, thyroid ultrasound and orbital computed tomography were used for diagnosis. Trizol reagent was used to extract the total RNA, and its quality was then checked on an Agilent 2100 Bioanalyzer. The chain couples TRBV12-3 or TRBV12-4 to TRBJ1-1; the D gene is possibly TRBD1, with 6 bases matching. Material for sequencing was peripheral blood or thyroid tissue (not recorded which). The receptor was derived from an adult man with Graves' hyperthyroidism. For the CDR3, the sequence is CASSLKAGAGTEAFF. The bases are TGTGCCAGCAGTTTAAAAGCGGGGGCGGGCACTGAAGCTTTCTTT.